The clone carrying this T cell receptor beta chain was counted many times. This sample is drawn from a study of identical twins. TCRdb reanalysed the 5' RACE reads using MiXCR and keeps one entry per CDR3 protein. There are approximately 230,000 distinct CDR3 sequences in the sample; over 5.5% occur only once, and roughly 15% lies in the top ten. This CDR3 comprises 12 residues. Germline-derived CDR1 and CDR2 are WNHNN and SYGVQD (reference sequence). Trimming left V 5 bases short and J 7 bases short, with 9 bases between. The same data also went into a second study, on T cells expressing NK-cell markers.

The sequence was collected from a young woman in good health. The chain combines TRBV10-1 with TRBJ2-1, with D possibly being TRBD2 (6 bases). The source material was CD8+ T cells sorted from blood. This chain's CDR3 is CASSSLANEQFF. The CDR3 DNA reads as TGCGCCAGCAGTTCACTAGCAAATGAGCAGTTCTTC.